This T cell receptor (beta chain) was retrieved from a study of shared clonotypes between healthy human individuals. Germline assignment: CDR1 SGHAT and CDR2 FQNNGV. The germline V and J ends were trimmed by 5 bases and 4 bases, with 15 bases remaining between them. The CDR3 has 16 residues. The data were produced by immunoSEQ multiplex PCR, yet TCRdb's version contains in-frame clones alone and is incomplete. The sample includes some 1 million clones, approximately 72% of them seen just once. The sequenced material came from memory CD4+ T cells sorted from blood. Noted subset: CD45RA-negative fraction. This clonotype originated in a man younger than 35 in good health. The genes are TRBV11-2 and TRBJ1-6, with no clear D. The CDR3, as DNA: TGTGCCAGCAGCCCCCGGGCCGCCAGTTATAATTCACCCCTCCACTTT. Its protein product is CASSPRAASYNSPLHF.